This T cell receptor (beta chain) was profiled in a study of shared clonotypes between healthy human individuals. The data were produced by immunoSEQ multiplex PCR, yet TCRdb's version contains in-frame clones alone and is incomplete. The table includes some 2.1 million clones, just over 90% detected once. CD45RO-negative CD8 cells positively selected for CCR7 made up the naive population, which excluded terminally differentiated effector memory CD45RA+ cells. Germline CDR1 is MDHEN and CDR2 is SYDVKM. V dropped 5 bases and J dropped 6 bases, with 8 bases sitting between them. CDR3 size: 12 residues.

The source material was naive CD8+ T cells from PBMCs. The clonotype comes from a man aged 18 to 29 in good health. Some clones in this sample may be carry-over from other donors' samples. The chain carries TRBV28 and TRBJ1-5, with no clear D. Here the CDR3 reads CASSPSVQPQHF. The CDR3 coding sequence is TGTGCCAGCAGTCCATCGGTTCAGCCCCAGCATTTT.